Each of the 19 T cell receptor beta chains below was sequenced from the same sample in a study of T cells in tuberculosis. Some clones are missing from TCRdb's copy, which holds only in-frame ones; the method was immunoSEQ multiplex PCR. The profile shows about 36,000 clones, 93% of them singletons. What was sequenced was PBMCs. Every receptor here comes from a donor between 5 and 29 years old with latent tuberculosis or without tuberculosis infection.

The chain uses TRBV7-2 and TRBJ1-3; TRBD1 aligns across 10 bases. The J segment lost 4 bases and the V segment lost 5 bases, leaving 11 bases of the junction unmatched. From germline, CDR1 is SGHTA and CDR2 FQGNSA. The CDR3 sequence is 17 residues long. CDR3: CASSPETGGKSGNTIYF. CDR3 nucleotides: TGTGCCAGCAGCCCCGAGACAGGGGGCAAGTCCGGAAACACCATATATTTT.

The rearrangement uses TRBV21-1 and TRBJ1-4. TRBV21-1 is a known pseudogene. CDR3 length: 17 amino acids. The CDR3 loop is CASSKEQEGATNEKLFF. The CDR3 region has the DNA TGTGCCAGCAGCAAGGAGCAAGAAGGCGCGACTAATGAAAAACTGTTTTTT.

The chain has TRBV29-1 and TRBJ2-7, with D unclear. This CDR3 is built from 11 residues. Trimming left V 1 base short and J 4 bases short, with 5 bases between. Per germline, CDR1 SQVTM and CDR2 ANQGSEA. The CDR3 region has the DNA TGCAGCGTTGAAGCCGGGTACGAGCAGTACTTC. Residues: CSVEAGYEQYF.

This sequence joins TRBV19 and TRBJ2-3, with 7 bases aligning to TRBD2. This CDR3 comprises 16 residues. Germline trimming cut 1 base from V and 3 bases from J; bases unmatched to any gene: 7. Looked up from germline, CDR1 is LNHDA and CDR2 is SQIVND (reference sequence). The CDR3 loop is CASSIAAGEGTDTQYF. Here the CDR3 DNA reads TGTGCCAGTAGTATAGCGGCGGGGGAGGGAACAGATACGCAGTATTTT.

The rearrangement joins TRBV27 to TRBJ1-6, with TRBD1 matching over 7 bases. Trimming took 2 bases from V and 8 from J; bases not matched to a gene: 12. Germline V gene data show CDR1 as MNHEY and CDR2 as SMNVEV (reference sequence). CDR3 size: 17 residues. The CDR3: CASSLLGGDSLDSPLHF. The CDR3 region has the DNA TGTGCCAGCAGTTTACTCGGCGGGGACAGTCTTGATTCACCCCTCCACTTT.

As for this clone: Other DNA sequences in this specimen translate into the identical CDR3. The chain links TRBV4-1 to TRBJ2-6; D is undetermined. Germline CDR1 is MGHRA and CDR2 is YSYEKL. V gave up 0 bases and J gave up 0 bases, with 3 bases separating them. The CDR3 has 15 amino acids. The CDR3 DNA reads as TGCGCCAGCAGCCAAGACAGCTCTGGGGCCAACGTCCTGACTTTC. Translated, it gives CASSQDSSGANVLTF.

The CDR3 DNA sequence: TGTGCCAGCTCCCAAAGCTCCGGCGACAGAGGGCATTTT. Protein sequence: CASSQSSGDRGHF. V usage is TRBV18 and J usage is TRBJ1-5; a possible D gene is TRBD1 (5 bases). Trimming shortened V by 6 bases and J by 15 bases, and 21 bases separated the two germline ends. Germline CDR1 and CDR2: KGHSH and LQKENI. There are 13 residues in the CDR3.

The V and J genes are TRBV7-9 and TRBJ2-3; TRBD2 matches at 8 bases. With 4 bases clipped from V and 1 base from J, the junction kept 4 bases outside the gene matches. This CDR3 has 15 amino acids. Germline CDR1 and CDR2: SEHNR and FQNEAQ (reference sequence). The CDR3 is CASSSAGGGTDTQYF. The CDR3 DNA reads TGTGCCAGCAGCTCCGCCGGGGGGGGCACAGATACGCAGTATTTT.

V is TRBV29-1 and J is TRBJ2-7; D may be TRBD1 (6 bases). The germline CDR1 and CDR2 sequences are SQVTM and ANQGSEA. V lost 5 bases and J 5 bases, leaving 10 bases between the germline ends. The CDR3 length is 11 residues. CDR3 residues: CSVNRVNEQYF. In DNA, the CDR3 is TGCAGCGTTAACAGGGTCAACGAGCAGTACTTC.

The chain combines TRBV30 with TRBJ2-2, with D possibly TRBD1 on 6 matching bases. The CDR3 has 14 amino acids. V was pared by 4 bases and J by 5 bases, with 14 bases between. CDR1 is GTSNPN, CDR2 SVGIG, per germline (reference sequence). The CDR3 sequence: CAWKPTGITGELFF. CDR3 DNA: TGTGCCTGGAAGCCAACAGGGATAACCGGGGAGCTGTTTTTT.

This chain connects TRBV2 to TRBJ2-3, with 7 bases identical to TRBD1. The CDR3 spans 15 residues. The germline CDR1 and CDR2 sequences are SNHLY and FYNNEI. The V segment lost 7 bases and the J segment 1 base; nucleotides outside the gene matches: 8. CDR3 nucleotide sequence: TGTGCCAGCACGAGGGGAAGGGGGCGCACAGATACGCAGTATTTT. Residues: CASTRGRGRTDTQYF.

V and J are TRBV11-2 and TRBJ1-1; maybe TRBD1 (5 bases). Trimming left V 5 bases short and J 1 base short, with 14 bases between. The CDR3 contains 15 residues. Germline V CDR1 and CDR2: SGHAT, FQNNGV. Written as DNA, the CDR3 is TGTGCCAGCAGCAACACCCAGGGAACGAACACTGAAGCTTTCTTT. It is translated as CASSNTQGTNTEAFF.

The V and J genes are TRBV10-3 and TRBJ1-2; 8 bases align to TRBD1. The CDR3 covers 17 residues. The germline V gene has CDR1 ENHRY and CDR2 SYGVKD. V shed 3 bases and J 5 bases; nucleotides not matched to a gene: 14. CDR3 loop: CAISDDRGTPEWYGYTF. In DNA, the CDR3 is TGTGCCATCAGTGACGACAGGGGAACCCCTGAATGGTATGGCTACACCTTC.

The gene calls are TRBV9 and TRBJ2-7, with 7 bases matching TRBD1. The trim removed 0 bases at V and 3 bases at J, leaving 3 bases unmatched. The CDR3 totals 14 residues. Germline values: CDR1 SGDLS, CDR2 YYNGEE. For the CDR3, the DNA is TGTGCCAGCAGCGTAGCTAACAGGGGCTACGAGCAGTACTTC. This gives the protein CASSVANRGYEQYF.

V and J are TRBV6-4 and TRBJ2-2, with TRBD2 matching over 9 bases. Germline lookup yields CDR1 MRHNA and CDR2 SNTAGT. The CDR3 runs 15 residues. J gave up 4 bases and V 7 bases, and 7 bases lay outside the gene matches. CDR3 in DNA: TGTGCCAGCAAACGGCTAGCGGGGCTCACCGGGGAGCTGTTTTTT. Its protein is CASKRLAGLTGELFF.

This chain links TRBV6-5 with TRBJ2-1, with 8 bases that match TRBD2. The CDR3 runs to 14 residues. Germline values: CDR1 MNHEY, CDR2 SVGAGI. Losses at the gene ends were 5 bases for V and 0 bases for J; bases not matched to a gene: 0. The CDR3 nucleotides are TGTGCCAGCAGTCTAGCGGGCTCCTACAATGAGCAGTTCTTC. It translates to CASSLAGSYNEQFF.

The V gene is TRBV7-2, the J gene TRBJ1-2, with D unresolved. The ends were cut back, 1 base at V and 6 bases at J, with 12 bases in the middle. The CDR3 contains 14 residues. Germline V gives CDR1 SGHTA, CDR2 FQGNSA. CDR3 nucleotide sequence: TGTGCCAGCAGCTTAGTTAACGCCGGAGATGGCTACACCTTC. Its protein product is CASSLVNAGDGYTF. Full variable domain (missing parts from reference TRBV7-2 and TRBJ1-2): GAGVSQSPSNKVTEKGKDVELRCDPISGHTALYWYRQSLGQGLEFLIYFQGNSAPDKSGLPSDRFSAERTGGSVSTLTIQRTQQEDSAVYLCASSLVNAGDGYTFGSGTRLTVV.

The chain is built from TRBV20-1 and TRBJ1-2; D is ambiguous. CDR3 length equals 11 residues. V lost 7 bases, J lost 6 bases, and 12 bases lay in between. The V gene's germline CDR1 is DFQATT and CDR2 SNEGSKA (reference sequence). The CDR3 loop is CSVSVTDGYTF. CDR3 coding DNA: TGCAGTGTATCCGTAACGGATGGCTACACCTTC.

The rearrangement links TRBV10-2 to TRBJ2-7, with 7 nucleotides matching TRBD2. The V and J ends lost 7 bases and 5 bases, in that order; junction bases with no gene match: 11. This CDR3 contains 14 residues. CDR1 is WSHSY and CDR2 is SAAADI in the germline V gene. The CDR3 sequence: CASTHLADGDEQYF. The CDR3 DNA reads as TGCGCCAGCACCCATCTAGCGGATGGTGACGAGCAGTACTTC.